The rows below give T cell receptor beta chains drawn from one sample of a study of identifying expanded T cells in peripheral blood. Only in-frame clones appear in the TCRdb table, and some are missing; sequencing was by immunoSEQ multiplex PCR. The repertoire consists of roughly 63,000 clones, with around 86% occurring once and the leading ten covering 15% to 20%. Sequenced sample: blood. The receptors shown here come from a person aged 18 to 70 in good health. The CDR3 runs from the conserved cysteine through the conserved F or W. Each record gives: J gene, V gene, D gene, CDR3 DNA, CDR3 protein. D genes are given only for firm matches.

TRBJ2-6 | TRBV6-1 | NA | TGTGCCAGCAGTGAAAAGAAATCTGGGGCCAACGTCCTGACTTTC | CASSEKKSGANVLTF
TRBJ1-1 | TRBV5-6 | NA | TGTGCCAGCAGCTTGGGTGGTGGCAGAAGAAACACTGAAGCTTTCTTT | CASSLGGGRRNTEAFF
TRBJ2-7 | TRBV5-1 | NA | TGCGCCAGCAGGAACACAGGGATCCCTTACGAGCAGTACTTC | CASRNTGIPYEQYF
TRBJ2-5 | TRBV10-2 | TRBD2 | TGCGCCAGCAGTGATGGGGGCGGGGGGGACGAGGAGACCCAGTACTTC | CASSDGGGGDEETQYF
TRBJ1-1 | TRBV5-5 | NA | TGTGCCAGCAGCTCCGCGGGGGGCATGAACACTGAAGCTTTCTTT | CASSSAGGMNTEAFF
TRBJ2-1 | TRBV28 | NA | TGTGCCAGCAGTTTATTACCCCACGGGTTGCATGAGCAGTTCTTC | CASSLLPHGLHEQFF
TRBJ1-2 | TRBV15 | TRBD1 | TGTGCCACCAGCAGAGATGGGCGGCGGGACAGCTATGGCTACACCTTC | CATSRDGRRDSYGYTF
TRBJ1-1 | TRBV18 | NA | TGTGCCAGCTCGCTCCGGGCCACCGGCGACACTGAAGCTTTCTTT | CASSLRATGDTEAFF
TRBJ2-3 | TRBV7-2 | NA | TGTGCCAGCAGCCCACGAAAGGGTACGCAGTATTTT | CASSPRKGTQYF
TRBJ1-2 | TRBV5-8 | TRBD1 | TGTGCCACCAATTTGGGACAGGGCGCTTATGGCTACACCTTC | CATNLGQGAYGYTF
TRBJ2-1 | TRBV9 | NA | TGTGCCAGCAGCGTGAGCGGAAGCTCCTACAATGAGCAGTTCTTC | CASSVSGSSYNEQFF
TRBJ2-7 | TRBV5-6 | TRBD1 | TGTGCCAGCAGCTATTGGGGACAGGAGACCTACGAGCAGTACTTC | CASSYWGQETYEQYF